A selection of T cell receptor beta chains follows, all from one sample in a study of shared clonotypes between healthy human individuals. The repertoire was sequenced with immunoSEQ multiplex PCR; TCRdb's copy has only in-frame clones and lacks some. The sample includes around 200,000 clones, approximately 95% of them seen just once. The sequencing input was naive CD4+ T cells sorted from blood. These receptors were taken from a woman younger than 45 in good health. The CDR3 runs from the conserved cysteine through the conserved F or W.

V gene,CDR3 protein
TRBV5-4,CASSLRSAPDRNNEQFF
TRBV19,CASSTETFTGDGSSYNEQFF
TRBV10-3,CAISRDRGSYEQYF
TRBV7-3,CASSRTPDSPGQGGVANYGYTF
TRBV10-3,CAISGWGDTSYEQYF
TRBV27,CASSLYGGGYNEQYF
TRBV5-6,CASSTGRLNYGYTF
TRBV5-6,CASSLAPGTGEQYF
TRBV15,CATSRDRYTDTQYF
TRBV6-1,CASRRLAEDYEQYF
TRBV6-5,CASSYRTAYEQYF
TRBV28,CASSLGGARYQPQHF
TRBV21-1,CASSPPGATNEQYF
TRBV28,CASAGTAYEQYF
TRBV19,CASSASWAAMNTEAFF
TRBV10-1,CASSSGSETQYF
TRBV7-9,CASSSGGAFYGYTF
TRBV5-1,CASSLGGGLSSGANVLTF
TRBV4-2,CASSPNPGLAGVDTQYF
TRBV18,CASSPLPWDGRGGTEAFF
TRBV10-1,CASSVSANTEAFF
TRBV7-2,CASSSYRDPYNSPLHF
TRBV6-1,CASRRVLGDRETQYF
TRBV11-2,CASSLAAAGLRQETQYF
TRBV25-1,CASTAHESSYNEQFF
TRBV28,CASSTGSGRKNEQYF
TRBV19,CASSSPGQGNTEAFF
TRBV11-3,CASSLGTSGTDTQYF
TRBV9,CASSVRRGANTGELFF
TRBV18,CASSPTGFEQFF
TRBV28,CASAGASGSNEQFF